The rows below give T cell receptor beta chains drawn from one sample of a study of blood T cell repertoires in COVID-19. The table came from immunoSEQ multiplex PCR; TCRdb's copy has only in-frame clones and leaves some out. Of more than 200,000 clones in the sample, approximately 82% were seen once. The sequenced sample consisted of peripheral blood. These receptors came from a woman in her thirties or forties who had recovered from COVID-19. The CDR3 runs from the conserved cysteine through the conserved F or W. The D gene is left open where the match is weak. A clone size is listed for some rows: how often the clone was seen (once, few, many), or a class if it is expanded.

d_gene,v_gene,j_gene,abundance,CDR3nt,CDR3aa
.,TRBV12-3/TRBV12-4,TRBJ1-5,.,TGTGCCAGCACCCTCTCGGATCAGCCCCAGCATTTT,CASTLSDQPQHF
TRBD2,TRBV29-1,TRBJ2-1,.,TGCAGCGGGAGACTAGCGGGGGCCCTAGGTGGCGAGCAGTTCTTC,CSGRLAGALGGEQFF
.,TRBV3-1/TRBV3-2,TRBJ1-2,.,TGTGCCAGCAGCCAAGACCGAGGCTATGGCTACACCTTC,CASSQDRGYGYTF
TRBD1,TRBV6-5,TRBJ1-6,.,TGTGCCAGCACCATCCAGGGGGGTAATTCACCCCTCCACTTT,CASTIQGGNSPLHF
TRBD1,TRBV11-3,TRBJ2-4,.,TGTGCCAGCAGCCGTCCCGGGACAGGGAAAAACATTCAGTACTTC,CASSRPGTGKNIQYF
.,TRBV28,TRBJ1-4,.,TGTGCCAGCAGACCCCTGGGGGCCCCTAATGAAAAACTGTTTTTT,CASRPLGAPNEKLFF
.,TRBV30,TRBJ1-5,.,TGTGCCTGGAGTCGCGGGGGGCGCGGTCAGCCCCAGCATTTT,CAWSRGGRGQPQHF
TRBD1,TRBV10-3,TRBJ2-7,once,TGTGCCATCAGTGATATGGGACAGGGCCCCTACGAGCAGTACTTC,CAISDMGQGPYEQYF
TRBD1,TRBV7-2,TRBJ2-6,.,TGTGCCAGCAGCCCAGGACAGGGTGACTCTGGGGCCAACGTCCTGACTTTC,CASSPGQGDSGANVLTF
.,TRBV6-2/TRBV6-3,TRBJ2-5,once,TGTGCCAGCAGTTACTCGGTTGACGGGGAGACCCAGTACTTC,CASSYSVDGETQYF
.,TRBV11-2,TRBJ1-1,.,TGTGCCAGCAGCATACGGACCGAACAGGGCACTGAAGCTTTCTTT,CASSIRTEQGTEAFF
TRBD1,TRBV4-2,TRBJ2-2,.,TGTGCCAGCAGCCGAGAGACAGGGGATACCGGGGAGCTGTTTTTT,CASSRETGDTGELFF
.,TRBV9,TRBJ2-2,.,TGTGCCAGCAGCCCAACGACAGGAACCGGCGGGGAGCTGTTTTTT,CASSPTTGTGGELFF
.,TRBV21-1,TRBJ1-2,.,TGTGCCAGCAGCAAAAGGGGACAGGGGTATAGGGGCTACACCTTC,CASSKRGQGYRGYTF
.,TRBV11-1,TRBJ2-1,.,TGTGCCAGCAGTCGTTATCTAGGCGAGCAGTTCTTC,CASSRYLGEQFF
.,TRBV28,TRBJ1-2,.,TGTGCCAGCAGTTTAATAGGGGGTGGTAATGGCTACACCTTC,CASSLIGGGNGYTF
TRBD2,TRBV3-1/TRBV3-2,TRBJ2-2,once,TGTGCCAGCAGCCAAGCGGGGGGGCCGAACACCGGGGAGCTGTTTTTT,CASSQAGGPNTGELFF
.,TRBV19,TRBJ1-1,.,TGTGCCAGTAGTCCAGGGGCTGGCACTGAAGCTTTCTTT,CASSPGAGTEAFF
.,TRBV9,TRBJ1-1,.,TGTGCCAGCAGCCCTCAAGGGAGGGACACTGAAGCTTTCTTT,CASSPQGRDTEAFF
.,TRBV18,TRBJ2-3,.,TGTGCCAGCTCACCCCAGGGCTACATCACAGATACGCAGTATTTT,CASSPQGYITDTQYF
TRBD1,TRBV6-4,TRBJ2-1,.,TGTGCCAGCAGTCTTTCTCCGGGACAGGGAAACAATGAGCAGTTCTTC,CASSLSPGQGNNEQFF
.,TRBV19,TRBJ2-1,.,TGTGCCAGTAAGCCTTTCCGGGGGAAATACAATGAGCAGTTCTTC,CASKPFRGKYNEQFF
TRBD2,TRBV27,TRBJ2-5,.,TGTGCCAGCAGTTCACCCCTAGCGGGGGGGAGAGAGACCCAGTACTTC,CASSSPLAGGRETQYF
.,TRBV4-3,TRBJ1-5,.,TGCGCCAGCAGCCAAAGGGAGGATCAGCCCCAGCATTTT,CASSQREDQPQHF
.,TRBV7-2,TRBJ2-1,.,TGTGCCAGCAGCTTGGGCCTAAACAATGAGCAGTTCTTC,CASSLGLNNEQFF
.,TRBV2,TRBJ2-7,.,TGTGCCAGCAGGCCGGGATCCAGTACCTACGAGCAGTACTTC,CASRPGSSTYEQYF
.,TRBV6-5,TRBJ1-1,.,TGTGCCAGCAGACCCACAGGGAACATTGAAGCTTTCTTT,CASRPTGNIEAFF
.,TRBV7-7,TRBJ2-2,.,TGTGCTAGCAGCTTAGGGGGGGACGCTTCGAACACCGGGGAGCTGTTTTTT,CASSLGGDASNTGELFF
.,TRBV6-4,TRBJ2-1,.,TGTGCCAGCAGACTAATCCGGGACACCGGTGAGCAGTTCTTC,CASRLIRDTGEQFF
.,TRBV28,TRBJ2-3,.,TGTGCCAGCAGTTCCGGGACTCGCACAGATACGCAGTATTTT,CASSSGTRTDTQYF
TRBD1,TRBV12-5,TRBJ2-5,.,TGTGCTAGTGGTCTGAGGGACAGGGGCTCAGAGACCCAGTACTTC,CASGLRDRGSETQYF
.,TRBV9,TRBJ2-7,.,TGTGCCAGCAGCGTAGCGACAGGCTCAACGCAGCAGTACTTC,CASSVATGSTQQYF
.,TRBV5-5,TRBJ1-4,.,TGTGCCAGCAGCTCGCCGGGGGGTGAAAAACTGTTTTTT,CASSSPGGEKLFF
.,TRBV27,TRBJ1-4,once,TGTGCCAGCAGTTGGACAGCCCAGGGAAAACTGTTTTTT,CASSWTAQGKLFF
.,TRBV13,TRBJ2-7,.,TGTGCCAGCAGCTTAGGGGCGCGGAACCACTACGAGCAGTACTTC,CASSLGARNHYEQYF
.,TRBV5-6,TRBJ1-4,.,TGTGCCAGCAGCCCCTACTCAAGAGGAAGGGGACTGTTTTTT,CASSPYSRGRGLFF
.,TRBV5-1,TRBJ2-2,.,TGCGCCAGCAGCCTTATAGGGGGTCGGAACACCGGGGAGCTGTTTTTT,CASSLIGGRNTGELFF
.,TRBV7-8,TRBJ1-1,.,TGTGCCAGCAGCTTAGAACACAGGGCTACTGAAGCTTTCTTT,CASSLEHRATEAFF
TRBD1,TRBV12-5,TRBJ2-7,.,TGTGCTAGTGGTTCTTGGACAGGCACCTACGAGCAGTACTTC,CASGSWTGTYEQYF